Here is one TCR beta chain with its context. What it binds is unknown. A much larger clone is a single base away; this may be a read error. RNA transcripts gave rise to amplified TCR beta CDR3 regions. The HTBI primer set was used in a first-round RT-PCR of the TCR CDR3. TCRdb re-called the multiplex PCR reads with MiXCR, one entry per CDR3 protein. The sample lists roughly 570,000 distinct CDR3 sequences, roughly 14% occurring once. Graves' hyperthyroidism is called stable when ophthalmopathy does not progress within 18 months. The source of the sample is a study of T cells in Graves' hyperthyroidism and ophthalmopathy. Findings and caveats of the study: Stable hyperthyroidism was told apart from ophthalmopathy by a model built on 13 V-J features.

Trimming at V came to 3 bases and at J to 7 bases, leaving 7 bases not matched to a gene. Looked up from germline, CDR1 is MNHEY and CDR2 is SMNVEV (reference sequence). This CDR3 contains 14 residues. The clonotype originates from a woman between 25 and 40 years old with Graves' hyperthyroidism. Sequenced: blood. V is TRBV27 and J is TRBJ1-1; TRBD1 aligns across 8 bases. CDR3 in amino acids: CASSFGQGAGEAFF. CDR3 nucleotides: TGTGCCAGCAGTTTTGGGCAGGGGGCGGGTGAAGCTTTCTTT.